The 13 T cell receptor beta chains below all came from one sample that was sequenced in a study of blood T cell repertoires in COVID-19. Here immunoSEQ multiplex PCR was the method, and the copy in TCRdb shows in-frame clones only, minus some. Here the sample spans 350,000 to 400,000 clones, approximately 87% being singletons. Material: PBMCs or T cells enriched from blood (not recorded which). The source of these receptors is a woman between 25 and 40 years old with acute COVID-19.

The rearrangement uses TRBV5-6 and TRBJ2-1; TRBD2 aligns across 9 bases. The CDR3 contains 13 residues. V lost 1 base to trimming and J lost 7 bases; unmatched junction nucleotides: 0. The germline gives CDR1 SGHDT, CDR2 YYEEEE. The CDR3 bases are TGTGCCAGCAGCTTGCTAGCGGGGAATGAGCAGTTCTTC. Protein product: CASSLLAGNEQFF.

The CDR3 sequence: CASSSGQVSNYGYTF. CDR3 DNA: TGTGCCAGCAGTTCGGGACAGGTTTCTAACTATGGCTACACCTTC. This chain joins TRBV6-2 or TRBV6-3 and TRBJ1-2; 8 bases align to TRBD1. The ends lost 4 bases at V and 0 bases at J; junction bases unmatched: 4. The CDR3 contains 15 residues. Looked up from germline, CDR1 is MNHEY and CDR2 is SVGEGT.

J is TRBJ2-7 and V is TRBV14; TRBD1 agrees at 7 bases. V lost 3 bases, J lost 1 base, and 3 bases stayed unmatched. Germline assignment: CDR1 SGHDN and CDR2 FVKESK. The CDR3 length is 14 residues. The CDR3 region has the DNA TGTGCCAGCAGCCACCCGGGACAGTCCTACGAGCAGTACTTC. Its protein product is CASSHPGQSYEQYF.

The chain has TRBV5-4 and TRBJ2-3; TRBD2 aligns across 8 bases. Per germline, CDR1 SGHNT and CDR2 YYREEE (reference sequence). With 0 bases clipped from V and 0 bases from J, the junction kept 0 bases outside the gene matches. The CDR3 covers 15 residues. The CDR3 DNA is TGTGCCAGCAGCTTGGGCGGGGGGAGCACAGATACGCAGTATTTT. It translates to CASSLGGGSTDTQYF.

This clone was seen a handful of times. The V and J genes are TRBV5-1 and TRBJ2-7, with D possibly being TRBD2 (6 bases). Germline CDR1 reads SGHRS; CDR2 reads YFSETQ. This CDR3 has 17 amino acids. V lost 3 bases, J lost 2 bases, and 21 bases lay in between. In DNA form, the CDR3 reads TGCGCCAGCAGCTCGTCTCCTGGCCGGGACTTAACCTACGAGCAGTACTTC. Its translation: CASSSSPGRDLTYEQYF.

The chain employs TRBV7-2 and TRBJ2-2; weak D call: TRBD2 (5 bases). The CDR3 is 18 amino acids. Germline CDR1 reads SGHTA; CDR2 reads FQGNSA. V was clipped by 5 bases and J by 5 bases, with 24 bases between them. CDR3 sequence (DNA): TGTGCCAGCAGCCGCCGATTAGAGGGTGTCCGGTGGACCGGGGAGCTGTTTTTT. This gives the protein CASSRRLEGVRWTGELFF.

The chain employs TRBV2 and TRBJ2-7; 10 nucleotides align to TRBD1. Germline V CDR1 and CDR2: SNHLY, FYNNEI. After removal of 10 bases from V and 5 bases from J, the junction contained 14 bases not matched to a gene. The CDR3 has 15 residues. CDR3 region: CATLSRDRGLDEQYF. For the CDR3, the DNA is TGTGCCACACTAAGCCGGGACAGGGGACTTGACGAGCAGTACTTC.

CDR3 loop: CATSRQRGGNTEAFF. DNA for the CDR3: TGTGCCACCAGCAGACAAAGAGGGGGTAACACTGAAGCTTTCTTT. This chain links TRBV15 with TRBJ1-1, with a possible D match to TRBD1 (6 bases). Trimming removed 2 bases from V and 2 bases from J, with 12 bases in between. This CDR3 has 15 residues. Looked up from germline, CDR1 is LNHNV and CDR2 is YYDKDF (reference sequence).

This clone is a singleton in its sample. This rearrangement joins TRBV19 to TRBJ1-4; TRBD1 aligns across 7 bases. The J segment lost 4 bases and the V segment lost 5 bases, leaving 7 bases of the junction unmatched. CDR1 and CDR2 from the germline V gene are LNHDA and SQIVND (reference sequence). The CDR3 is 15 amino acids. The CDR3 nucleotides read TGTGCCAGTAGTTTGGGACAGCTTATTAATGAAAAACTGTTTTTT. Translation: CASSLGQLINEKLFF.

The rearrangement links TRBV9 to TRBJ2-3; possibly TRBD2 for D (6 bases). The CDR3 totals 15 residues. The V gene's germline CDR1 is SGDLS and CDR2 YYNGEE. V shed 0 bases and J shed 2 bases, with 10 bases lying between them. CDR3 sequence (DNA): TGTGCCAGCAGCGTAGCGGCGGGGTCCACAGATACGCAGTATTTT. Its protein product is CASSVAAGSTDTQYF.

This chain connects TRBV19 to TRBJ2-1, with TRBD2 identical over 9 bases. The V and J ends lost 4 bases and 5 bases, in that order; junction bases with no gene match: 9. The CDR3 runs 16 residues. Germline lookup yields CDR1 LNHDA and CDR2 SQIVND (reference sequence). The CDR3: CASSKLLAGANNEQFF. CDR3 DNA sequence: TGTGCCAGTAGTAAACTTTTAGCGGGGGCTAACAATGAGCAGTTCTTC.

This chain joins TRBV3-1 (or the pseudogene TRBV3-2) and TRBJ2-1, with a weak D call TRBD2 (5 bases). The ends were cut back, 2 bases at V and 3 bases at J, with 11 bases in the middle. CDR3 size: 15 residues. Germline V gene data show CDR1 as LGHDT and CDR2 as YNNKEL (reference sequence). This CDR3 is CASSQLDGLYNEQFF. In nucleotides, the CDR3 is TGTGCCAGCAGCCAACTAGACGGACTCTACAATGAGCAGTTCTTC.

In the case of this clone: The same CDR3 can be traced to other DNA sequences in this sample. The V call is TRBV5-1, the J call TRBJ2-1; D is undetermined. V gave up 1 base and J gave up 10 bases, with 6 bases separating them. Per the germline V gene, CDR1 is SGHRS and CDR2 is YFSETQ. The CDR3 covers 11 residues. CDR3 protein: CASSLSLEQFF. CDR3 nucleotide sequence: TGCGCCAGCAGCTTGTCTTTAGAGCAGTTCTTC.